This record concerns one TCR beta chain sequence. As yet, its antigen is unknown. This sample stems from a study of T cells in localized non-small cell lung cancer. TCRdb's table, derived via immunoSEQ multiplex PCR, lists solely in-frame clones and lacks some. This table holds approximately 23,000 clones, roughly 90% found once. Germline values: CDR1 MNHNY, CDR2 SVGAGI (reference sequence). V was shortened by 2 bases and J by 2 bases, with 11 bases between the two germline ends. This CDR3 spans 15 amino acids. Study results and caveats: Adjacent uninvolved lung had the highest clonality, suggesting focused antigen responses. Longer overall survival was associated with a higher density of T cells in the blood.

The V gene is TRBV6-6, the J gene TRBJ2-3; weak D call: TRBD1 (5 bases). The clonotype comes from a man aged 40-75 years with stage II lung adenocarcinoma. The source was PBMCs, collected before any cancer treatment. The CDR3 bases are TGTGCCAGCAGTTACGTGGCAGGGCACACAGATACGCAGTATTTT. Residues: CASSYVAGHTDTQYF.